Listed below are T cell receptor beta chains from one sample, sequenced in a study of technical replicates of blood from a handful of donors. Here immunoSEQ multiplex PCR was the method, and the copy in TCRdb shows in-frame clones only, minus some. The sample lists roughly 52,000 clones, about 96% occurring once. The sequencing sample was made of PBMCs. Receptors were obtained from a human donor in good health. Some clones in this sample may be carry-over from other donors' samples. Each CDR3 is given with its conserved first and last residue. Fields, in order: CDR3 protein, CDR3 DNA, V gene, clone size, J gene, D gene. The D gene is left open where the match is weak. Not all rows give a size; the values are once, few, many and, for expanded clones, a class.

CDR3 protein: CASSQEGPGVGEQFF
CDR3 DNA: TGCGCCAGCAGCCAAGAAGGTCCAGGGGTGGGTGAGCAGTTCTTC
V gene: TRBV4-1
clone size: .
J gene: TRBJ2-1
D gene: .

CDR3 protein: CASSEGTSRYNEQFF
CDR3 DNA: TGCGCCAGCAGCGAGGGGACTAGTCGTTACAATGAGCAGTTCTTC
V gene: TRBV5-1
clone size: .
J gene: TRBJ2-1
D gene: TRBD2

CDR3 protein: CAWSYGYNEQFF
CDR3 DNA: TGTGCCTGGAGCTACGGCTACAATGAGCAGTTCTTC
V gene: TRBV30
clone size: .
J gene: TRBJ2-1
D gene: .

CDR3 protein: CASSQEERRKGQPQHF
CDR3 DNA: TGTGCCAGCAGCCAAGAGGAACGGAGGAAGGGCCAGCCCCAGCATTTT
V gene: TRBV4-2
clone size: once
J gene: TRBJ1-5
D gene: .

CDR3 protein: CASSSGQTNTGELFF
CDR3 DNA: TGTGCCAGCAGTTCGGGACAAACGAACACCGGGGAGCTGTTTTTT
V gene: TRBV6-1
clone size: .
J gene: TRBJ2-2
D gene: .

CDR3 protein: CASSLGREGEQYF
CDR3 DNA: TGTGCCAGCTCACTCGGGAGGGAGGGCGAGCAGTACTTC
V gene: TRBV18
clone size: .
J gene: TRBJ2-7
D gene: TRBD2

CDR3 protein: CASSQDTHRSYYEQYF
CDR3 DNA: TGCGCCAGCAGCCAAGATACCCACAGGAGTTACTACGAGCAGTACTTC
V gene: TRBV4-3
clone size: .
J gene: TRBJ2-7
D gene: .

CDR3 protein: CASSYSAWGQGSPLHF
CDR3 DNA: TGTGCCAGCAGTTACTCGGCCTGGGGGCAAGGTTCACCCCTCCACTTT
V gene: TRBV6-5
clone size: .
J gene: TRBJ1-6
D gene: .

CDR3 protein: CASSYRPFPRDSNSPLHF
CDR3 DNA: TGTGCCAGTAGTTACCGACCGTTCCCTCGAGACAGTAATTCACCCCTCCACTTT
V gene: TRBV19
clone size: .
J gene: TRBJ1-6
D gene: .

CDR3 protein: CASSFGRQPQHF
CDR3 DNA: TGTGCCAGCAGCTTCGGGAGACAGCCCCAGCATTTT
V gene: TRBV2
clone size: .
J gene: TRBJ1-5
D gene: .

CDR3 protein: CASSPRTSGDLRGDTQYF
CDR3 DNA: TGTGCCAGCAGCCCTAGGACTAGCGGGGACCTGCGGGGAGATACGCAGTATTTT
V gene: TRBV7-2
clone size: .
J gene: TRBJ2-3
D gene: TRBD2

CDR3 protein: CSVGTGAGNTIYF
CDR3 DNA: TGCAGCGTAGGGACAGGGGCTGGAAACACCATATATTTT
V gene: TRBV29-1
clone size: .
J gene: TRBJ1-3
D gene: TRBD1

CDR3 protein: CASSARQGSYEQYF
CDR3 DNA: TGTGCCAGCAGCGCCCGACAGGGCTCCTACGAGCAGTACTTC
V gene: TRBV7-2
clone size: .
J gene: TRBJ2-7
D gene: TRBD1

CDR3 protein: CASSFAGPGEQYF
CDR3 DNA: TGTGCCAGCAGCTTCGCCGGGCCAGGGGAGCAGTACTTC
V gene: TRBV7-2
clone size: .
J gene: TRBJ2-7
D gene: .

CDR3 protein: CASRGGRYTGELFF
CDR3 DNA: TGTGCCAGCAGGGGCGGGCGCTACACCGGGGAGCTGTTTTTT
V gene: TRBV14
clone size: .
J gene: TRBJ2-2
D gene: .

CDR3 protein: CASRNGTSDPLVGYEQYF
CDR3 DNA: TGTGCAAGTCGCAACGGGACTAGCGATCCCTTAGTTGGCTACGAGCAGTACTTC
V gene: TRBV12-2
clone size: .
J gene: TRBJ2-7
D gene: .

CDR3 protein: CASSVDSGPQETQYF
CDR3 DNA: TGTGCCAGCAGTGTAGATAGCGGACCTCAAGAGACCCAGTACTTC
V gene: TRBV2
clone size: .
J gene: TRBJ2-5
D gene: .

CDR3 protein: CASSVVPGPQETQYF
CDR3 DNA: TGTGCCAGCAGCGTAGTCCCAGGGCCGCAAGAGACCCAGTACTTC
V gene: TRBV9
clone size: .
J gene: TRBJ2-5
D gene: .

CDR3 protein: CASSSTGGRSNQPQHF
CDR3 DNA: TGTGCCAGCAGTTCCACAGGGGGACGGAGCAATCAGCCCCAGCATTTT
V gene: TRBV6-5
clone size: .
J gene: TRBJ1-5
D gene: TRBD1

CDR3 protein: CASSLRGGAPETQYF
CDR3 DNA: TGTGCCAGCAGCCTCAGAGGTGGGGCCCCTGAGACCCAGTACTTC
V gene: TRBV9
clone size: .
J gene: TRBJ2-5
D gene: .

CDR3 protein: CASSLGGQGGPLRGYTF
CDR3 DNA: TGTGCCAGCAGCTTGGGGGGACAGGGGGGACCCTTAAGGGGCTACACCTTC
V gene: TRBV5-6
clone size: once
J gene: TRBJ1-2
D gene: TRBD1

CDR3 protein: CASSRQDNSPLHF
CDR3 DNA: TGTGCCAGCAGCCGACAGGATAATTCACCCCTCCACTTT
V gene: TRBV7-9
clone size: .
J gene: TRBJ1-6
D gene: .

CDR3 protein: CASSLGGNYGELFF
CDR3 DNA: TGTGCCAGCAGCTTAGGAGGAAATTACGGGGAGCTGTTTTTT
V gene: TRBV11-2
clone size: .
J gene: TRBJ2-2
D gene: .

CDR3 protein: CASSLASAGTEAFF
CDR3 DNA: TGTGCCAGCAGCTTAGCGTCTGCGGGGACTGAAGCTTTCTTT
V gene: TRBV7-2
clone size: .
J gene: TRBJ1-1
D gene: .

CDR3 protein: CASKHFYLQGLLYGYTF
CDR3 DNA: TGTGCCAGCAAACATTTCTATCTCCAGGGACTCCTCTATGGCTACACCTTC
V gene: TRBV2
clone size: .
J gene: TRBJ1-2
D gene: .

CDR3 protein: CASSQLPNYNEQFF
CDR3 DNA: TGTGCCAGCAGTCAACTCCCCAACTACAATGAGCAGTTCTTC
V gene: TRBV27
clone size: once
J gene: TRBJ2-1
D gene: .

CDR3 protein: CASSGPTGQRETQYF
CDR3 DNA: TGTGCCAGCAGTGGACCGACAGGGCAGAGAGAGACCCAGTACTTC
V gene: TRBV6-1
clone size: .
J gene: TRBJ2-5
D gene: TRBD1

CDR3 protein: CASSVGQGAYEQYF
CDR3 DNA: TGTGCCAGCAGCGTAGGACAGGGGGCTTACGAGCAGTACTTC
V gene: TRBV9
clone size: .
J gene: TRBJ2-7
D gene: TRBD1

CDR3 protein: CASSLTGYYGYTF
CDR3 DNA: TGTGCCAGCAGTTTGACAGGGTACTATGGCTACACCTTC
V gene: TRBV27
clone size: .
J gene: TRBJ1-2
D gene: TRBD1

CDR3 protein: CASSLTGLSGNTIYF
CDR3 DNA: TGTGCCAGCAGTTTAACTGGACTCTCTGGAAACACCATATATTTT
V gene: TRBV6-6
clone size: .
J gene: TRBJ1-3
D gene: .

CDR3 protein: CSVGTGLGNEQFF
CDR3 DNA: TGCAGCGTGGGGACAGGGCTGGGCAATGAGCAGTTCTTC
V gene: TRBV29-1
clone size: .
J gene: TRBJ2-1
D gene: TRBD1

CDR3 protein: CASSYYSGGQETQYF
CDR3 DNA: TGCGCCAGCAGCTACTACAGCGGGGGGCAAGAGACCCAGTACTTC
V gene: TRBV5-1
clone size: few
J gene: TRBJ2-5
D gene: TRBD2

CDR3 protein: CASRTGTSNTYNEQFF
CDR3 DNA: TGTGCCAGCAGAACCGGGACTAGCAACACCTACAATGAGCAGTTCTTC
V gene: TRBV5-4
clone size: .
J gene: TRBJ2-1
D gene: TRBD2

CDR3 protein: CASSLDRGGYTF
CDR3 DNA: TGTGCCAGCAGCTTGGACAGGGGAGGCTACACCTTC
V gene: TRBV5-4
clone size: .
J gene: TRBJ1-2
D gene: TRBD1

CDR3 protein: CASSLVGTSVYNEQFF
CDR3 DNA: TGTGCCAGCAGCCTCGTCGGGACTAGCGTCTACAATGAGCAGTTCTTC
V gene: TRBV5-6
clone size: .
J gene: TRBJ2-1
D gene: TRBD2

CDR3 protein: CATSRDASGGQGNSYEQYF
CDR3 DNA: TGTGCCACCAGCAGAGATGCCTCCGGGGGACAGGGGAATTCCTACGAGCAGTACTTC
V gene: TRBV15
clone size: .
J gene: TRBJ2-7
D gene: TRBD1

CDR3 protein: CASSLGGSPHTGELFF
CDR3 DNA: TGTGCCAGCAGCTTAGGAGGGAGCCCCCACACCGGGGAGCTGTTTTTT
V gene: TRBV7-7
clone size: .
J gene: TRBJ2-2
D gene: .

CDR3 protein: CASSLGQGFLEQYF
CDR3 DNA: TGTGCCAGCAGCCTGGGACAGGGGTTCCTCGAGCAGTACTTC
V gene: TRBV11-2
clone size: .
J gene: TRBJ2-7
D gene: TRBD1

CDR3 protein: CASIAAGLAGYIGTQYF
CDR3 DNA: TGCGCCAGCATCGCCGCCGGACTAGCGGGGTACATTGGTACGCAGTATTTT
V gene: TRBV5-1
clone size: .
J gene: TRBJ2-3
D gene: TRBD2

CDR3 protein: CASSPEGEAGQDTQYF
CDR3 DNA: TGTGCCAGCAGTCCCGAGGGTGAAGCGGGGCAGGATACGCAGTATTTT
V gene: TRBV6-4
clone size: .
J gene: TRBJ2-3
D gene: TRBD2

CDR3 protein: CASSPGRGSMWTEAFF
CDR3 DNA: TGTGCCAGCAGCCCTGGGCGGGGGTCAATGTGGACTGAAGCTTTCTTT
V gene: TRBV7-9
clone size: once
J gene: TRBJ1-1
D gene: .

CDR3 protein: CASSLSGGYNEQFF
CDR3 DNA: TGCGCCAGCAGCCTTAGCGGGGGATACAATGAGCAGTTCTTC
V gene: TRBV5-1
clone size: few
J gene: TRBJ2-1
D gene: TRBD2

CDR3 protein: CASSQGRGSLTGELFF
CDR3 DNA: TGCGCCAGCAGCCAAGGGCGGGGGAGCCTCACCGGGGAGCTGTTTTTT
V gene: TRBV4-3
clone size: .
J gene: TRBJ2-2
D gene: TRBD2

CDR3 protein: CASSRGSGLAGDNEQFF
CDR3 DNA: TGTGCCAGCAGCAGGGGGTCCGGACTAGCGGGAGACAATGAGCAGTTCTTC
V gene: TRBV7-3
clone size: .
J gene: TRBJ2-1
D gene: TRBD2

CDR3 protein: CAWSSSRLVSQYF
CDR3 DNA: TGTGCCTGGAGTTCCTCCCGACTAGTTTCGCAGTATTTT
V gene: TRBV30
clone size: .
J gene: TRBJ2-3
D gene: .

CDR3 protein: CASSQSKQVNTGELFF
CDR3 DNA: TGCGCCAGCAGTCAATCGAAACAGGTGAACACCGGGGAGCTGTTTTTT
V gene: TRBV23-1
clone size: .
J gene: TRBJ2-2
D gene: .

CDR3 protein: CASSQDRAAEAFF
CDR3 DNA: TGTGCCAGCAGCCAAGACAGGGCAGCTGAAGCTTTCTTT
V gene: TRBV7-6
clone size: .
J gene: TRBJ1-1
D gene: TRBD1

CDR3 protein: CASSIPTGGSYEQYF
CDR3 DNA: TGTGCCAGTAGTATTCCGACAGGGGGGAGCTACGAGCAGTACTTC
V gene: TRBV19
clone size: .
J gene: TRBJ2-7
D gene: TRBD1

CDR3 protein: CASSSDRGTDTQYF
CDR3 DNA: TGTGCCAGCAGCTCAGACAGGGGGACAGATACGCAGTATTTT
V gene: TRBV7-3
clone size: .
J gene: TRBJ2-3
D gene: TRBD1

CDR3 protein: CASSLGQGIETQYF
CDR3 DNA: TGTGCCAGCAGCTTGGGACAGGGGATAGAGACCCAGTACTTC
V gene: TRBV5-4
clone size: .
J gene: TRBJ2-5
D gene: TRBD1

CDR3 protein: CASSRPTAGGETQYF
CDR3 DNA: TGTGCCAGCAGCCGACCCACAGCGGGGGGGGAGACCCAGTACTTC
V gene: TRBV7-8
clone size: .
J gene: TRBJ2-5
D gene: TRBD2

CDR3 protein: CASSLGSRDRAEGYTF
CDR3 DNA: TGTGCCAGCAGCTTAGGTTCTAGGGACAGGGCGGAGGGCTACACCTTC
V gene: TRBV7-6
clone size: .
J gene: TRBJ1-2
D gene: TRBD1

CDR3 protein: CASGLGAGGYYGYTF
CDR3 DNA: TGTGCCAGCGGTCTTGGGGCAGGGGGATACTATGGCTACACCTTC
V gene: TRBV5-4
clone size: .
J gene: TRBJ1-2
D gene: TRBD1

CDR3 protein: CASSLMNREGTEAFF
CDR3 DNA: TGTGCCAGCAGTTTGATGAACAGGGAGGGGACTGAAGCTTTCTTT
V gene: TRBV6-6
clone size: .
J gene: TRBJ1-1
D gene: .